One and the same sample provided the 22 T cell receptor beta chains below, sequenced in a study of T cells in Graves' hyperthyroidism and ophthalmopathy. TCR beta CDR3 regions were amplified from RNA. With the HTBI primer set, the TCR CDR3 went through a first round of RT-PCR. TCRdb independently ran MiXCR on the multiplex PCR reads; one entry per CDR3 protein. There are around 720,000 distinct CDR3 sequences in the sample; roughly 32% occur only once, and 31% lies in the top ten. The sequenced material came from blood. Receptors originate from a woman aged 35 to 49 with Graves' hyperthyroidism.

The genes are TRBV11-2 and TRBJ2-7; 9 bases match TRBD2. The junction had 16 bases not matched to a gene; V was cut back by 2 bases and J by 5 bases. This CDR3 contains 18 residues. Germline V gives CDR1 SGHAT, CDR2 FQNNGV. This CDR3 reads CASSLSLGAGGRVDEQYF. In DNA form, the CDR3 reads TGTGCCAGCAGCTTAAGTCTTGGAGCGGGAGGTAGAGTCGACGAGCAGTACTTC.

This clonotype appeared many times. This CDR3 reads CASSRQEGLETQYF. The CDR3 DNA reads as TGCGCCAGCAGCCGACAGGAGGGACTCGAGACCCAGTACTTC. The rearrangement joins TRBV4-3 to TRBJ2-5, with D possibly being TRBD1 or TRBD2 (6 bases each). Germline CDR1 LGHNA, CDR2 YSLEER. The CDR3 totals 14 residues. With 4 bases removed from V and 5 bases from J, the gap between germline ends came to 14 bases.

V is TRBV7-9 and J is TRBJ1-1; D is ambiguous. V gave up 5 bases and J gave up 4 bases, with 17 bases separating them. Germline V gene sequence: CDR1 SEHNR, CDR2 FQNEAQ (reference sequence). The CDR3 contains 15 residues. As DNA, the CDR3 is TGTGCCAGCAGCCCCGTCGGGGATCGGGTCACTGAAGCTTTCTTT. It translates to CASSPVGDRVTEAFF.

This clonotype was seen repeatedly, ten times or more. The rearrangement links TRBV7-2 to TRBJ1-2; D gene unclear. This CDR3 region has 10 residues. Germline CDR1 reads SGHTA; CDR2 reads FQGNSA. Trimming shortened V by 8 bases and J by 3 bases, and 4 bases separated the two germline ends. The CDR3 spells CASRDYGYTF. The CDR3 coding sequence is TGTGCCAGCCGAGACTATGGCTACACCTTC.

About this clonotype itself: One junction end disagrees with the germline gene, perhaps due to a read error. The chain recombines TRBV24-1 with TRBJ2-5; 9 nucleotides align to TRBD2. Germline CDR1 KGHDR, CDR2 SFDVKD. The CDR3 is 12 amino acids. The CDR3 sequence is CATGTSKETQYF. The CDR3 nucleotides are TGCGCCACAGGGACTAGCAAAGAGACCCAGTACTTC.

This clonotype was observed a few times. For the CDR3, the DNA is TGCAGTGCTAGAGCGTGGGGCACTGAAGCTTTCTTT. It is translated as CSARAWGTEAFF. The rearrangement links TRBV20-1 to TRBJ1-1; no firm D call. Germline V gene lookup returns CDR1 DFQATT and CDR2 SNEGSKA (reference sequence). This CDR3 is 12 amino acids long. V was clipped by 1 base and J by 4 bases, with 7 bases between them.

This clonotype came up a few times. V and J are TRBV28 and TRBJ1-5; D unresolved. The CDR3 is 12 residues long. From germline, CDR1 is MDHEN and CDR2 SYDVKM. Trimming left V 8 bases short and J 3 bases short, with 8 bases between. The CDR3 region is CASFQINQPQHF. The CDR3 coding sequence is TGTGCCAGCTTCCAGATCAATCAGCCCCAGCATTTT.

This clonotype was counted ten times or more. The J gene is TRBJ1-6, the V gene TRBV10-3; the D is unclear. This CDR3 is 13 amino acids long. The V and J ends lost 10 bases and 5 bases respectively, with 12 bases between them. The germline gives CDR1 ENHRY, CDR2 SYGVKD. The CDR3 loop reads CATEGSNNSPLHF. The CDR3 DNA reads TGTGCCACCGAGGGATCGAATAATTCACCCCTCCACTTT.

This clonotype showed up many times. This chain joins TRBV20-1 and TRBJ2-7; D gene uncertain. The V and J ends lost 3 bases and 1 base respectively, with 7 bases between them. This CDR3 contains 12 residues. CDR1 DFQATT and CDR2 SNEGSKA come from the germline V gene (reference sequence). The CDR3 coding sequence is TGCAGTGCTAGCGACGGTTCCTACGAGCAGTACTTC. Its translation: CSASDGSYEQYF.

This clonotype was found many times. This chain uses TRBV12-3 or TRBV12-4 with TRBJ1-4; weak D call: TRBD1 (5 bases). The CDR3 runs 13 residues. Trimming left V 7 bases short and J 8 bases short, with 14 bases between. The CDR3 DNA reads TGTGCCAGCACCCCTTTGGCAGGGGAAAAACTGTTTTTT. Its translation: CASTPLAGEKLFF.

This clonotype has ten or more counts. The chain combines TRBV7-9 with TRBJ2-7; 10 positions match TRBD2. The CDR3 is 15 amino acids. CDR1 is SEHNR and CDR2 is FQNEAQ in the germline V gene (reference sequence). Trimming removed 5 bases from V and 1 base from J; junction bases left unmatched: 5. CDR3 sequence reads: CASSLGTSESYEQYF. In DNA, the CDR3 is TGTGCCAGCAGCCTGGGGACTAGCGAGTCCTACGAGCAGTACTTC.

This clonotype was counted between two and nine times. The CDR3 protein is CASSHPARVRGGSPLHF. The CDR3 DNA is TGTGCCAGCAGCCACCCAGCAAGGGTGAGGGGAGGTTCACCCCTCCACTTT. The V and J genes are TRBV7-9 and TRBJ1-6; TRBD1 is a possible D gene (5 bases). With 5 bases removed from V and 9 bases from J, the gap between germline ends came to 23 bases. The CDR3 is made up of 17 amino acids. CDR1 and CDR2 from the germline V gene are SEHNR and FQNEAQ (reference sequence).

The chain carries TRBV7-3 and TRBJ2-7, with a possible D match to TRBD2 (7 bases). Trimming shortened V by 2 bases and J by 2 bases, and 16 bases separated the two germline ends. The CDR3 totals 16 residues. Germline V gene lookup returns CDR1 SGHTA and CDR2 FQGTGA. In DNA form, the CDR3 reads TGTGCCAGCAGCTTAGCGCGCGGGGGCCAGACCTACGAGCAGTACTTC. It translates to CASSLARGGQTYEQYF.

The table lists this clonotype with a few counts. The chain has TRBV5-5 and TRBJ2-7; a weak D match, TRBD2 (5 bases). Germline V gene data show CDR1 as SGHKS and CDR2 as YYEKEE (reference sequence). Deletions cut 3 bases from V and 3 bases from J, with 16 bases between. The CDR3 length is 15 residues. CDR3 residues: CASSWRPLTSYEQYF. The CDR3 nucleotides are TGTGCCAGCAGCTGGCGACCATTAACTAGCTACGAGCAGTACTTC.

This clonotype has a handful of counts. The rearrangement links TRBV6-5 to TRBJ1-2; D is unclear. CDR3 length: 13 amino acids. Looked up from germline, CDR1 is MNHEY and CDR2 is SVGAGI. V was trimmed by 5 bases and J by 2 bases, leaving 9 bases between them. The CDR3 DNA is TGTGCCAGCAGTCCCCACCCAAACTATGGCTACACCTTC. Its translation: CASSPHPNYGYTF.

The rearrangement joins TRBV5-1 to TRBJ2-5; 7 bases match TRBD1. V was clipped by 4 bases and J by 4 bases; unmatched bases: 10. The CDR3 covers 15 residues. Germline CDR1 reads SGHRS; CDR2 reads YFSETQ. The CDR3 nucleotides are TGCGCCAGCAGCCAAGCGAGGGGGCTCGGAGAGACCCAGTACTTC. Protein: CASSQARGLGETQYF.

Many counts were recorded for this clonotype. The chain uses TRBV29-1 and TRBJ1-1, with D unclear. Germline CDR1 reads SQVTM; CDR2 reads ANQGSEA. V lost 7 bases, J lost 1 base, and 7 bases lay in between. CDR3 length: 11 residues. Here the CDR3 reads CSASENTEAFF. In DNA form, the CDR3 reads TGCAGCGCCAGCGAGAACACTGAAGCTTTCTTT.

V is TRBV2 and J is TRBJ2-1; D is perhaps TRBD2 (5 bases). The germline CDR1 and CDR2 sequences are SNHLY and FYNNEI. The CDR3 is 13 residues long. V was clipped by 7 bases and J by 4 bases, with 11 bases between them. The CDR3: CASTNGNYNEQFF. CDR3 bases: TGTGCCAGCACGAACGGGAATTACAATGAGCAGTTCTTC.

The chain's CDR3 is CASSLTGDSGELFF. CDR3 nucleotides: TGCGCCAGCAGCCTGACAGGGGATTCCGGGGAGCTGTTTTTT. The chain links TRBV5-1 to TRBJ2-2; 8 nucleotides line up with TRBD1. V lost 4 bases and J lost 6; bases outside the gene matches: 5. The length of the CDR3 is 14 residues. Germline V lookup: CDR1 SGHRS, CDR2 YFSETQ.

This clonotype turned up a few times. The CDR3 here is CASSPRTGFQQYF. For the CDR3, the DNA is TGTGCCAGCAGCCCCCGGACAGGGTTCCAGCAGTACTTC. V is TRBV7-9 and J is TRBJ2-7; 8 positions agree with TRBD1. V shed 5 bases, J shed 8 bases, and the junction held 8 bases outside the gene matches. This CDR3 region has 13 residues. Germline values: CDR1 SEHNR, CDR2 FQNEAQ (reference sequence).

This clonotype was detected many times. This sequence joins TRBV6-1 and TRBJ1-6, with a tentative D call TRBD1 (6 bases). The CDR3 loop spans 15 amino acids. Germline CDR1 is MNHNS and CDR2 is SASEGT. V lost 7 bases and J 5 bases, leaving 15 bases between the germline ends. The CDR3 DNA sequence: TGTGCCAGCATCCTCACGGACAGACATAATTCACCCCTCCACTTT. It is translated as CASILTDRHNSPLHF.

This clonotype was counted only a few times. This chain uses TRBV28 with TRBJ2-7, with D hard to call. CDR1 and CDR2 (germline): MDHEN, SYDVKM. V lost 3 bases, J lost 4 bases, and 7 bases lay in between. The CDR3 runs 12 residues. The CDR3 DNA reads as TGTGCCAGCAGTTTCTTCACGTACGAGCAGTACTTC. Its translation is CASSFFTYEQYF.